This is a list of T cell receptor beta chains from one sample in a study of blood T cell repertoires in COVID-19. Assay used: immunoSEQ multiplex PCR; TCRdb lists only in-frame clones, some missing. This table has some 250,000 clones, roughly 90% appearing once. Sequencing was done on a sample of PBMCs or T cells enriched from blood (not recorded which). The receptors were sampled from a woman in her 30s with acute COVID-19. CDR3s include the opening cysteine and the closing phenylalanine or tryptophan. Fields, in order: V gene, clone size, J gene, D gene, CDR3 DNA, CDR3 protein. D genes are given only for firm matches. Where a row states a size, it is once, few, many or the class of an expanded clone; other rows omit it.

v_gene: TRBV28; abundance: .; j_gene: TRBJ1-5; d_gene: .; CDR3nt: TGTGCCAGCATTGGCTTATTGAGCAATCAGCCCCAGCATTTT; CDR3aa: CASIGLLSNQPQHF
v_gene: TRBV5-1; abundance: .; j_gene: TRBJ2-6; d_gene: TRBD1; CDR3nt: TGCGCCAGCAGCACCCAAGGGACAGGACCCTCTGGGGCCAACGTCCTGACTTTC; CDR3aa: CASSTQGTGPSGANVLTF
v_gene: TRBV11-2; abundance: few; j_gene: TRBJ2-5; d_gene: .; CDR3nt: TGTGCCAGCAGCTTCAACAGGATCCAAGAGACCCAGTACTTC; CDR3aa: CASSFNRIQETQYF
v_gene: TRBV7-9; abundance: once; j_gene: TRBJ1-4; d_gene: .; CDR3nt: TGTGCCAGCAGCACCACAGAAACTAATGAAAAACTGTTTTTT; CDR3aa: CASSTTETNEKLFF
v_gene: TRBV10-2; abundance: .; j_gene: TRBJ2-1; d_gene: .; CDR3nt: TGCGCCAGCAGCGCCAGGGGTGGGGGCCCCTACAATGAGCAGTTCTTC; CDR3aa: CASSARGGGPYNEQFF
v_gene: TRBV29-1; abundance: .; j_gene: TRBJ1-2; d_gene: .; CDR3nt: TGCAGCGTTGAACAGAAATATGGCTACACCTTC; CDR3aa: CSVEQKYGYTF
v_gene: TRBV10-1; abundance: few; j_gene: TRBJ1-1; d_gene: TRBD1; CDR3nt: TGCGCCAGCAGTGACCGCAACCCGGGACAGAGTGCCGAGACTGAAGCTTTCTTT; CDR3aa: CASSDRNPGQSAETEAFF
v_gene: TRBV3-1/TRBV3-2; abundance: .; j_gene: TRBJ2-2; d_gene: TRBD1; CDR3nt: TGTGCCAGCAGCCAAGGAGACAGGGTCACCGGGGAGCTGTTTTTT; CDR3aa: CASSQGDRVTGELFF
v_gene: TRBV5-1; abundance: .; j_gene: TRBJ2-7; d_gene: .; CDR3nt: TGCGCCAGCAGCTTGGTTGACTCCCTTTTGTACGAGCAGTACTTC; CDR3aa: CASSLVDSLLYEQYF
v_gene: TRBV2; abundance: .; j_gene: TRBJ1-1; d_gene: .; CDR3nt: TGTGCCAGCAGTCCACAAGGGGTGAGCACTGAAGCTTTCTTT; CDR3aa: CASSPQGVSTEAFF
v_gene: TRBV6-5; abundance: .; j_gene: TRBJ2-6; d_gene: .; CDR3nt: TGTGCCAGCAGTTACGGGGCAGGTCTGAGGGCCAACGTCCTGACTTTC; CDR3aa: CASSYGAGLRANVLTF
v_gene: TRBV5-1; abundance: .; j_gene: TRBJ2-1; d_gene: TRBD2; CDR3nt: TGCGCCAGCAGCCCTTTAGCGGGAACTACCGATGAGCAGTTCTTC; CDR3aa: CASSPLAGTTDEQFF
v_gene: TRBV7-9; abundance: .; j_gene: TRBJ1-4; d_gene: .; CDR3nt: TGTGCCAGCAGCCTCGGGGAGGGAAGCGAAAAACTGTTTTTT; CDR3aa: CASSLGEGSEKLFF
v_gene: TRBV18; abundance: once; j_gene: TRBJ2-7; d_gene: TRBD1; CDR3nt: TGTGCCAGCTCACCCTCCGGGACAGGGGGGCTCGAGCAGTACTTC; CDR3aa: CASSPSGTGGLEQYF
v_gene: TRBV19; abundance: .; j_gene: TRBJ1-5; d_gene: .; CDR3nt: TGTGCCAGTAGTATAATCAGTAGCAATCAGCCCCAGCATTTT; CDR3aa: CASSIISSNQPQHF
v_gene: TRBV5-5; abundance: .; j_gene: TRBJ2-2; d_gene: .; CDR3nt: TGTGCCAGCAGCTTGGTAATCCAACTAGGAACCGGGGAGCTGTTTTTT; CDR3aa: CASSLVIQLGTGELFF
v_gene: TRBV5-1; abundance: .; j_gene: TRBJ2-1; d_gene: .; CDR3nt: TGCGCCAGCAGCTTGGGGCCAGTGAATGAGCAGTTCTTC; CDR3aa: CASSLGPVNEQFF
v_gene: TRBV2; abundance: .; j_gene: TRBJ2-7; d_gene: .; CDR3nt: TGTGCCAGCAGAGCCGGGACTGCCGTTCCCTACGAGCAGTACTTC; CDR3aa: CASRAGTAVPYEQYF
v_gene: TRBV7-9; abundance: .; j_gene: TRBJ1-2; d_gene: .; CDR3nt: TGTGCCAGCAGCATTACAGGGCCCTCTAACTATGGCTACACCTTC; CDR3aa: CASSITGPSNYGYTF
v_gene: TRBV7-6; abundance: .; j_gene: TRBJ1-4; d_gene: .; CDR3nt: TGTGCCAGCAGCTTAGAAAGTTTCGGGGTGGCCAATGAAAAACTGTTTTTT; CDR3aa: CASSLESFGVANEKLFF
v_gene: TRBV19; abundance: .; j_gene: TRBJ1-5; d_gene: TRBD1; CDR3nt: TGTGCCACCAACTTACAGGGGGCCAATCAGCCCCAGCATTTT; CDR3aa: CATNLQGANQPQHF
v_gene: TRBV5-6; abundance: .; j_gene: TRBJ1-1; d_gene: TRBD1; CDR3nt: TGTGCCAGCAGCCCGACAGGGGGGTCGTCCATCTACACTGAAGCTTTCTTT; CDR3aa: CASSPTGGSSIYTEAFF
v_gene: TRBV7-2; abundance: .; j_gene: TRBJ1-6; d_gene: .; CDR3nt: TGTGCCAGCAGCTACCGACTGGGAGATGTTTCACCCCTCCACTTT; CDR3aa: CASSYRLGDVSPLHF
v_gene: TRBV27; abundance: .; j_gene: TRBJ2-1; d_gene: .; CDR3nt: TGTGCCAGCAGTTTAGGGCTAACTTGGAATGAGCAGTTCTTC; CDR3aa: CASSLGLTWNEQFF
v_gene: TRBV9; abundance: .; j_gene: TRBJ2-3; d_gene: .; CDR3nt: TGTGCCAGCAGCGCCGAGGGTACGGGGACAGATACGCAGTATTTT; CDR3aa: CASSAEGTGTDTQYF
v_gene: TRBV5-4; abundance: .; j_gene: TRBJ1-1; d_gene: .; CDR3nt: TGTGCCAGCAGCCCCCCTTCTTCTGGGACTCCAATCGATGCTTTCTTT; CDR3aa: CASSPPSSGTPIDAFF
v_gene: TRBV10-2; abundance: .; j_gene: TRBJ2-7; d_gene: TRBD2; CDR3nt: TGCGCCAGCAGTTTTGCGGGGGGGGCACGCTACGAGCAGTACTTC; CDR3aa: CASSFAGGARYEQYF
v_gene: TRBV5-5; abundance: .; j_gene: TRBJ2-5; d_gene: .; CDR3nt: TGTGCCAGCAGCTCAAGAGGGCCTGTAGCGGCCCCAGAGACCCAGTACTTC; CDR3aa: CASSSRGPVAAPETQYF
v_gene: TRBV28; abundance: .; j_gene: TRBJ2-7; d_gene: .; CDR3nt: TGTGCCAGCACGACCCGGGAGCTCTCCTACGAGCAGTACTTC; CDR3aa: CASTTRELSYEQYF
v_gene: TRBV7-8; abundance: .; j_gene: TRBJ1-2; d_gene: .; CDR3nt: TGTGCCAGCAGCCCAATGGGCACATCAGGTGGCTACACCTTC; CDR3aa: CASSPMGTSGGYTF
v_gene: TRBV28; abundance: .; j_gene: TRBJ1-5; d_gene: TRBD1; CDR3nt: TGTGCCAGCAGTTTAGGGGCAGGGGGTCAGCCCCAGCATTTT; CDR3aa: CASSLGAGGQPQHF